This T cell receptor beta chain was documented in a study of cytomegalovirus exposure and HLA in healthy donors. The PCR used 60 Vbeta and 13 Jbeta primers. Measured with immunoSEQ multiplex PCR; TCRdb has only the in-frame clones, and not every one. The sample records over 150,000 clones, 85% being singletons. The TCR comes from a boy between 2 and 10 years old in good health and CMV-seronegative. The sequenced sample was PBMCs.

In DNA form, the CDR3 reads TGCGCCAGCAGCACCGCGGTGAGGGTCACTGAAGCTTTCTTT. Its translation: CASSTAVRVTEAFF. The V and J genes are TRBV5-1 and TRBJ1-1, with D unresolved. Germline V gene sequence: CDR1 SGHRS, CDR2 YFSETQ. V lost 4 bases to trimming and J lost 4 bases, with 14 bases between them. This CDR3 is built from 14 residues.